These 3 T cell receptor beta chains came from one sample sequenced in a study of shared clonotypes between healthy human individuals. TCRdb's copy holds only in-frame clones and misses some; the assay was immunoSEQ multiplex PCR. Among a few million clones, more than 90% were seen once, and the ten largest hold 0.14%. The sequencing input was naive CD4+ T cells sorted from blood. The subset denotes: CD45RA+ positively selected. The receptors here all came from a man in his late teens or twenties in good health.

The chain is built from TRBV28 and TRBJ2-7, with 7 nucleotides matching TRBD2. Germline V gives CDR1 MDHEN, CDR2 SYDVKM. The CDR3 loop spans 15 amino acids. Losses at the gene ends were 7 bases for V and 0 bases for J; bases not matched to a gene: 9. CDR3 nucleotide sequence: TGTGCCAGCAAATCCGGGGGAGGGGACTCCTACGAGCAGTACTTC. The encoded protein is CASKSGGGDSYEQYF.

Comment on this clone: Different DNA sequences within this sample yield the same CDR3. This chain uses TRBV7-9 with TRBJ1-2, with TRBD1 as a possible D gene (5 bases). V was pared by 0 bases and J by 4 bases, with 6 bases between. CDR3 size: 13 residues. Germline values: CDR1 SEHNR, CDR2 FQNEAQ (reference sequence). CDR3 coding DNA: TGTGCCAGCAGCTTAGCGGGACCCTATGGCTACACCTTC. It encodes CASSLAGPYGYTF. Using reference TRBV7-9 and TRBJ1-2 for the parts outside the CDR3, the full variable domain is DTGVSQNPRHKITKRGQNVTFRCDPISEHNRLYWYRQTLGQGPEFLTYFQNEAQLEKSRLLSDRFSAERPKGSFSTLEIQRTEQGDSAMYLCASSLAGPYGYTFGSGTRLTVV.

The J gene is TRBJ1-1, the V gene TRBV5-4; tentative D call: TRBD1 (6 bases). The germline V gene encodes CDR1 SGHNT and CDR2 YYREEE (reference sequence). Between the trimmed V and J ends, which lost 4 bases and 4 bases, there was a span of 11 bases. The CDR3 sequence is 13 residues long. Here the CDR3 DNA reads TGTGCCAGCAGCGCCCAGGGGCGCACTGAAGCTTTCTTT. Amino acid sequence: CASSAQGRTEAFF.